A selection of T cell receptor beta chains follows, all from one sample in a study of blood T cell repertoires in COVID-19. Sequenced by immunoSEQ multiplex PCR; TCRdb stores in-frame clones only, minus some. The sample records 330,000 or so clones, roughly 89% being singletons. Sequencing input: peripheral blood. The receptors here all came from a man aged 30-40 years with COVID-19, enrolled during active disease. The CDR3 runs from the conserved cysteine through the conserved F or W. D genes are given only for firm matches. Clone size appears in some rows only: once, few, many, or a class for an expanded clone.

clone_size	d_call	v_call	j_call	cdr3_aa	cdr3_nt
-	TRBD1	TRBV5-3	TRBJ2-5	CARSPHTKPSDRVKGETQYF	TGTGCCAGAAGCCCGCATACAAAACCCTCGGACAGGGTAAAGGGAGAGACCCAGTACTTC
-	TRBD2	TRBV4-1	TRBJ2-1	CASSQPGLASFF	TGCGCCAGCAGCCAACCGGGACTAGCTTCGTTCTTC
-	TRBD1	TRBV19	TRBJ1-5	CASSMVRTGFLLSVDQPQHF	TGTGCCAGTAGTATGGTCCGGACAGGGTTCCTCCTGAGCGTGGATCAGCCCCAGCATTTT
once	TRBD1	TRBV2	TRBJ2-7	CASRAGTGYYEQYF	TGTGCCAGCAGGGCCGGGACAGGGTATTACGAGCAGTACTTC
-	TRBD2	TRBV6-5	TRBJ2-5	CASSPGRAGETQYF	TGTGCCAGCAGTCCCGGGAGGGCCGGCGAGACCCAGTACTTC
once	TRBD1	TRBV19	TRBJ1-6	CASRMDRGRNSPLHF	TGTGCCAGTCGGATGGACAGGGGCCGTAATTCACCCCTCCACTTT
few	TRBD1	TRBV30	TRBJ1-5	CAWRTGGGFGPQHF	TGTGCCTGGAGGACAGGGGGCGGTTTCGGGCCCCAGCATTTT
-	TRBD2	TRBV4-3	TRBJ2-7	CASSQGSLAGLSYEQYF	TGCGCCAGCAGCCAGGGATCACTAGCGGGGCTCTCCTACGAGCAGTACTTC
-	TRBD2	TRBV9	TRBJ2-7	CASSVAASGSSYEQYF	TGTGCCAGCAGCGTAGCGGCGAGCGGGAGCTCCTACGAGCAGTACTTC
-	TRBD1	TRBV18	TRBJ1-1	CASSPSAGTGMNTEAFF	TGTGCCAGCTCACCTTCGGCGGGGACAGGGATGAACACTGAAGCTTTCTTT
once	-	TRBV18	TRBJ1-3	CASSPEQGNTIYF	TGTGCCAGCTCACCGGAACAGGGAAACACCATATATTTT
-	TRBD2	TRBV4-3	TRBJ2-1	CARPIAGSYNEQFF	TGCGCCAGGCCCATAGCGGGGTCCTACAATGAGCAGTTCTTC
-	TRBD1	TRBV7-3	TRBJ2-1	CASSLDRGVNEQFF	TGTGCCAGCAGCCTGGACAGGGGTGTTAATGAGCAGTTCTTC
-	TRBD2	TRBV14	TRBJ2-4	CASSQDLAGNIQYF	TGTGCCAGCAGCCAAGACTTAGCGGGAAACATTCAGTACTTC
once	TRBD2	TRBV6-1	TRBJ2-1	CASSEVIAGGRSYNEQFF	TGTGCCAGCAGTGAAGTAATAGCGGGGGGGCGGTCCTACAATGAGCAGTTCTTC
-	TRBD1	TRBV19	TRBJ2-2	CASSIDRGKISSGSTGELFF	TGTGCCAGTAGTATAGACAGGGGGAAGATCTCGAGTGGTTCTACCGGGGAGCTGTTTTTT
-	TRBD1	TRBV7-2	TRBJ1-1	CASTGGGQNTEAFF	TGTGCCAGCACAGGGGGCGGTCAGAACACTGAAGCTTTCTTT
-	TRBD1	TRBV25-1	TRBJ1-5	CASSESEAGGQPQHF	TGTGCCAGCAGTGAATCGGAGGCAGGGGGTCAGCCCCAGCATTTT
-	-	TRBV5-4	TRBJ2-2	CASSDRQAGELFF	TGTGCCAGCAGCGACAGACAGGCCGGGGAGCTGTTTTTT
-	-	TRBV6-5	TRBJ1-1	CASSYRTMNTEAFF	TGTGCCAGCAGTTACCGCACAATGAACACTGAAGCTTTCTTT
-	TRBD2	TRBV5-6	TRBJ2-5	CASSPGGIETQYF	TGTGCCAGCAGCCCGGGAGGTATAGAGACCCAGTACTTC
few	TRBD2	TRBV24-1	TRBJ2-7	CATGRLAGDSYEQYF	TGTGCCACCGGTCGACTAGCGGGGGACTCCTACGAGCAGTACTTC
-	-	TRBV4-3	TRBJ2-3	CASSQPSGSTDTQYF	TGCGCCAGCAGCCAACCCAGCGGGAGCACAGATACGCAGTATTTT
few	-	TRBV5-1	TRBJ1-1	CASSLDATGLLGTEAFF	TGCGCCAGCAGCTTGGATGCAACAGGGCTTCTTGGCACTGAAGCTTTCTTT
-	TRBD2	TRBV19	TRBJ2-1	CASLPSGSYNEQFF	TGTGCCAGCCTTCCTAGCGGTAGCTACAATGAGCAGTTCTTC
-	-	TRBV6-1	TRBJ2-7	CASSEVYSYEQYF	TGTGCCAGCAGTGAAGTCTACTCCTACGAGCAGTACTTC
-	-	TRBV7-2	TRBJ1-1	CASSPRGGAGLNTEAFF	TGTGCCAGCAGCCCACGGGGCGGGGCAGGGTTGAACACTGAAGCTTTCTTT
-	TRBD2	TRBV7-2	TRBJ2-7	CASSLNGGAGGIYEQYF	TGTGCCAGCAGCTTAAATGGGGGAGCGGGGGGGATCTACGAGCAGTACTTC
once	TRBD2	TRBV5-1	TRBJ2-1	CASSLALAGTDEQFF	TGCGCCAGCAGCTTGGCACTAGCGGGAACCGATGAGCAGTTCTTC
few	-	TRBV24-1	TRBJ2-2	CATSEGAELFF	TGTGCCACCAGTGAGGGGGCCGAGCTGTTTTTT
-	-	TRBV7-8	TRBJ1-4	CASSLPWSEKLFF	TGTGCCAGCAGCCTGCCCTGGAGTGAAAAACTGTTTTTT
-	TRBD1	TRBV2	TRBJ1-5	CASRRDRGSYQPQHF	TGTGCCAGCAGGCGGGACAGGGGGTCCTATCAGCCCCAGCATTTT
-	TRBD1	TRBV5-4	TRBJ1-4	CASSMGQGYEKLFF	TGTGCCAGCAGCATGGGACAGGGGTATGAAAAACTGTTTTTT
-	-	TRBV7-3	TRBJ1-2	CASSLIPGQNYGYTF	TGTGCCAGCAGCTTAATCCCCGGACAGAACTATGGCTACACCTTC
few	TRBD1	TRBV9	TRBJ2-7	CASSAEDRGHEQYF	TGTGCCAGCAGCGCCGAGGACAGGGGGCACGAGCAGTACTTC
-	TRBD1	TRBV4-3	TRBJ2-1	CASSRTGTGKYNEQFF	TGCGCCAGCAGCCGAACCGGGACAGGGAAATACAATGAGCAGTTCTTC
few	TRBD1	TRBV19	TRBJ1-6	CASSMGGQGDGSPLHF	TGTGCCAGTAGTATGGGAGGACAGGGCGACGGGTCACCCCTCCACTTT
-	-	TRBV5-6	TRBJ1-2	CASSSTWHTRNVGGYTF	TGTGCCAGCAGCTCCACGTGGCATACTAGGAATGTTGGTGGCTACACCTTC
-	-	TRBV12-3/TRBV12-4	TRBJ1-4	CASTATNEKLFF	TGTGCCAGCACAGCAACTAATGAAAAACTGTTTTTT
-	-	TRBV10-3	TRBJ2-5	CAISDDTRGRGETQYF	TGTGCCATCAGTGATGACACGCGGGGACGAGGAGAGACCCAGTACTTC
-	-	TRBV4-1	TRBJ2-1	CASSRTRTGINEQFF	TGCGCCAGCAGCCGCACCCGGACTGGAATCAATGAGCAGTTCTTC
-	-	TRBV5-1	TRBJ1-6	CASSQQHGQVYSPLHF	TGCGCCAGCAGCCAACAGCACGGCCAGGTGTATTCACCCCTCCACTTT
once	TRBD2	TRBV6-2/TRBV6-3	TRBJ2-7	CASSYSGGGREQYF	TGTGCCAGCAGTTACTCGGGCGGGGGGCGCGAGCAGTACTTC
-	-	TRBV27	TRBJ1-2	CASSSTADRSYGYTF	TGTGCCAGCAGTTCCACCGCAGACAGGTCCTATGGCTACACCTTC
-	TRBD1	TRBV6-1	TRBJ1-5	CASSEARNRGDQPQHF	TGTGCCAGCAGTGAAGCGAGGAACAGGGGTGATCAGCCCCAGCATTTT
-	-	TRBV28	TRBJ1-2	CASRAPGRGYGYTF	TGTGCCAGCAGGGCTCCCGGGAGGGGCTATGGCTACACCTTC
-	-	TRBV4-1	TRBJ2-1	CASSRGQVRLSYNEQFF	TGCGCCAGCAGCCGAGGGCAGGTTAGACTTTCCTACAATGAGCAGTTCTTC
-	-	TRBV3-1/TRBV3-2	TRBJ1-6	CASSQTGSGTYNSPLHF	TGTGCCAGCAGCCAAACAGGGAGTGGCACCTATAATTCACCCCTCCACTTT
-	TRBD1	TRBV10-3	TRBJ2-2	CAISGTLRDRGTGELFF	TGTGCCATCAGTGGGACCCTCCGGGACAGGGGGACCGGGGAGCTGTTTTTT
-	-	TRBV7-9	TRBJ1-1	CASSSSGRGWAVEAFF	TGTGCCAGCAGCTCCTCGGGGAGGGGTTGGGCAGTTGAAGCTTTCTTT
few	TRBD2	TRBV7-9	TRBJ2-1	CASSQSGGAGGEQFF	TGTGCCAGCAGCCAGAGCGGGGGGGCCGGAGGTGAGCAGTTCTTC
once	TRBD2	TRBV7-7	TRBJ2-5	CASSPRTSGGQETQYF	TGTGCCAGCAGCCCAAGGACTAGCGGGGGGCAAGAGACCCAGTACTTC
-	-	TRBV7-8	TRBJ1-2	CASSLSGGGGYTF	TGTGCCAGCAGCTTAAGCGGGGGGGGAGGCTACACCTTC
-	-	TRBV2	TRBJ1-5	CASSEAQGGNQPQHF	TGTGCCAGCAGTGAAGCACAGGGTGGGAATCAGCCCCAGCATTTT
-	-	TRBV7-2	TRBJ2-2	CASSFSSNRNTGELFF	TGTGCCAGCAGCTTTTCTTCTAACAGGAACACCGGGGAGCTGTTTTTT
-	-	TRBV19	TRBJ1-5	CASSPGQFSNQPQHF	TGTGCCAGTAGCCCCGGACAGTTTAGCAATCAGCCCCAGCATTTT
once	TRBD1	TRBV6-2/TRBV6-3	TRBJ1-1	CASSRQGAGTEAFF	TGTGCCAGCAGTCGACAGGGGGCCGGCACTGAAGCTTTCTTT
-	TRBD2	TRBV7-2	TRBJ2-5	CASSTIHIGLARETQYF	TGTGCCAGCAGCACCATCCACATCGGACTAGCGCGGGAGACCCAGTACTTC
-	-	TRBV9	TRBJ2-7	CASSVDGGNTYEQYF	TGTGCCAGCAGCGTAGATGGAGGGAACACCTACGAGCAGTACTTC
-	-	TRBV27	TRBJ1-2	CASSLRPGLYGYTF	TGTGCCAGCAGTCTCAGACCCGGACTCTATGGCTACACCTTC